The present entry profiles one T cell receptor beta chain with its context. This clonotype was picked up one time. Its target antigen remains unknown. Within one base of it there is no much larger clone, and no base qualities were kept. According to the germline V gene, CDR1 reads ENHRY and CDR2 reads SYGVKD. The CDR3 numbers 14 residues from cysteine through phenylalanine. Only the CDR3 DNA stays, 42 bases, in frame from base 1. A distance of 6 bases separates the germline ends of V and J, which lose 3 bases and 0 bases respectively. This sample was taken from a study of CD8 T cells in ankylosing spondylitis (dated by TCRdb to the late 2010s). For the wider study: T cell receptor beta repertoires were profiled in healthy donors and ankylosing spondylitis patients so that disease-linked TCR variants could be found. The full study cohort was made up of 25 ankylosing spondylitis patients and over 90 healthy donors. Samples of peripheral blood were taken, and for ankylosing spondylitis patients, synovial fluid was collected as well.

Sequenced using an Illumina HiSeq 2500. Quantitative 5'-RACE with molecular barcodes was the method used to prepare the TCR beta libraries. On the study's bioinformatics: A new computational method, built on a probabilistic model of VDJ rearrangement, was used to identify disease-linked TCR variants. TCRdb reprocessed the public reads (quality trimming at Q25 with fastp, clone calling with MiXCR) and kept in-frame beta chains. Merged by CDR3 protein, the rows form single entries marked with the most common genes and DNA. TCRdb's processing, not the authors' own work, is the source of the V and J calls. For this sample there are about 350,000 distinct CDR3 sequences; 20% appear just once. The top ten hold roughly 14% of the sample. The full study reports these points: The disease-linked clones were reported as significantly enriched in matched synovial fluid samples from ankylosing spondylitis patients. A TCR beta motif made up of roughly eight highly homologous amino acid variants appeared to be characteristic of blood from ankylosing spondylitis patients. Some motif variants were previously reported in synovial fluid and blood of reactive arthritis patients, suggesting common disease-initiation mechanisms. The disease-linked clones showed a CD8+ phenotype and occurred at relatively low frequencies in peripheral blood.

The rearrangement joined TRBV10-3 to TRBJ1-3; no confident D gene assignment can be made. The source material was blood, either unsorted or a sorted T cell fraction (not recorded which). The sequence was obtained from a male donor with ankylosing spondylitis or in good health (not recorded which). In nucleotides, the sequence is TGTGCCATCAGTGACGGCACCTCTGGAAACACCATATATTTT. Its coded protein is CAISDGTSGNTIYF.